The 15 T cell receptor beta chains in this list originate from one sample, sequenced in a study of CD8+ T cells in alopecia areata (dated 2018 in TCRdb). Library method: the immunoSEQ multiplex PCR assay. For TCR sequencing, RNA was extracted from every sample and reverse transcribed into cDNA to serve as template. This is the immuneACCESS table as TCRdb keeps it, with only in-frame sequences that have V and J called. A part of the clones is gone; compared with another copy, unresolved V genes explain less than half, and the rest is unexplained. The sample contains roughly 59,000 clones, under 55% of them found a single time. The ten largest clonotypes hold approximately 17% of the sample. The time point label corresponds to: baseline before oral tofacitinib. The material sequenced was CD8+ T cells sorted from blood, taken at week 0. These receptor sequences come from a human donor with alopecia areata.

This clone was picked up a small number of times. The V call is TRBV6-6, the J call TRBJ2-6; no firm D call. This CDR3 is 12 amino acids long. The germline V and J ends were trimmed by 11 bases and 4 bases, with 9 bases remaining between them. Germline assignment: CDR1 MNHNY and CDR2 SVGAGI (reference sequence). This CDR3 is CAGPSGANVLTF. CDR3 coding DNA: TGTGCCGGCCCGTCCGGGGCCAACGTCCTGACTTTC.

This clone was picked up one time. The rearrangement joins TRBV7-2 to TRBJ2-1; D is undetermined. Germline V gene sequence: CDR1 SGHTA, CDR2 FQGNSA. The CDR3 has 15 amino acids. The ends were cut back, 1 base at V and 4 bases at J, with 11 bases in the middle. For the CDR3, the DNA is TGTGCCAGCAGCTTAGTAAGGTCTCCTTACAATGAGCAGTTCTTC. Its protein is CASSLVRSPYNEQFF. The variable domain in full, completed from reference TRBV7-2 and TRBJ2-1, reads GAGVSQSPSNKVTEKGKDVELRCDPISGHTALYWYRQSLGQGLEFLIYFQGNSAPDKSGLPSDRFSAERTGGSVSTLTIQRTQQEDSAVYLCASSLVRSPYNEQFFGPGTRLTVL.

The chain couples TRBV4-3 to TRBJ2-7; weak D call: TRBD1 (5 bases). Germline-derived CDR1 and CDR2 are LGHNA and YSLEER. This CDR3 is built from 15 residues. Deletions cut 1 base from V and 2 bases from J, with 12 bases between. In nucleotides, the CDR3 is TGCGCCAGCAGCCAAGGCCAAGGGGTAACCTACGAGCAGTACTTC. Its protein product is CASSQGQGVTYEQYF.

The chain employs TRBV29-1 and TRBJ2-1; no definite D call. The germline CDR1 and CDR2 sequences are SQVTM and ANQGSEA. CDR3 length equals 11 residues. The V gene lost 5 bases and the J gene lost 7 bases, with 9 bases spanning the gap. CDR3 protein: CSVLYLNEQFF. The CDR3 bases are TGCAGCGTTCTGTACCTTAATGAGCAGTTCTTC.

J is TRBJ1-5 and V is TRBV25-1, with a possible D match to TRBD1 (5 bases). In germline, CDR1 is MGHDK, CDR2 SYGVNS. Trimming removed 8 bases at V and 4 bases at J, with 18 bases between. The CDR3 has 15 amino acids. DNA of the CDR3: TGTGCCAGCTGGGGGGTCGCTATTGGAAATCAGCCCCAGCATTTT. Protein: CASWGVAIGNQPQHF.

This clone was counted between two and nine times. The chain links TRBV23-1 to TRBJ2-1; D might be TRBD1 (6 bases). TRBV23-1 is designated an ORF whose function remains uncertain. The CDR3 totals 17 residues. The V and J ends lost 6 bases and 9 bases respectively, with 27 bases between them. The CDR3 nucleotides are TGCGCCAGCAGCCCACCAATGGGGACACCGGAGATTGGTGAGCAGTTCTTC. Its translation: CASSPPMGTPEIGEQFF.

The chain links TRBV30 to TRBJ1-2; 7 positions match TRBD1. In germline, CDR1 is GTSNPN, CDR2 SVGIG (reference sequence). J lost 4 bases, V lost 2 bases, and 10 bases had no gene match. The CDR3 covers 15 residues. The CDR3 loop is CAWSLTPGGSYGYTF. CDR3 in DNA: TGTGCCTGGAGTCTCACCCCAGGGGGTAGCTATGGCTACACCTTC.

This chain uses TRBV30 with TRBJ2-2; D is unresolved. Trimming pared 2 bases from V and 7 bases from J, leaving 11 bases between. The CDR3 has 13 residues. Looked up from germline, CDR1 is GTSNPN and CDR2 is SVGIG (reference sequence). The CDR3 sequence is CAWSSSDGGELFF. CDR3 nucleotide sequence: TGTGCCTGGAGTTCATCCGATGGCGGGGAGCTGTTTTTT.

The V gene is TRBV13, the J gene TRBJ2-1; D remains unclear. The CDR3 is 12 amino acids. The germline V gene has CDR1 PRHDT and CDR2 FYEKMQ (reference sequence). Trimming cost V 5 bases and J 7 bases, with 9 bases left between them. CDR3 residues: CASSGSLNEQFF. The CDR3 nucleotides are TGTGCCAGCAGCGGGTCCCTTAATGAGCAGTTCTTC.

The V call is TRBV23-1, the J call TRBJ2-4; 7 bases map to TRBD1. TRBV23-1 is an ORF, and what it does is uncertain. With 2 bases clipped from V and 0 bases from J, the junction kept 7 bases outside the gene matches. The CDR3 extends over 17 amino acids. CDR3: CASSQTGVCLAKNIQYF. The CDR3 DNA is TGCGCCAGCAGTCAAACAGGGGTGTGCCTAGCCAAAAACATTCAGTACTTC.

This clone was counted a few times. The genes are TRBV7-9 and TRBJ2-5, with D perhaps matching TRBD1 (5 bases). CDR1 is SEHNR, CDR2 FQNEAQ, per germline (reference sequence). This CDR3 spans 13 amino acids. With 6 bases removed from V and 0 bases from J, the gap between germline ends came to 8 bases. The CDR3 loop reads CASRDSNQETQYF. The CDR3 coding sequence is TGTGCCAGCAGAGACAGTAACCAAGAGACCCAGTACTTC.

V and J are TRBV6-5 and TRBJ1-1; D perhaps matches TRBD1 (5 bases). The germline CDR1 and CDR2 sequences are MNHEY and SVGAGI. The CDR3 is 13 amino acids. With 6 bases removed from V and 6 bases from J, the gap between germline ends came to 14 bases. The DNA for the CDR3 is TGTGCCAGCAGCCCTGACGGACAACCTGAAGCTTTCTTT. It yields the protein CASSPDGQPEAFF.

V and J are TRBV27 and TRBJ2-3, with D perhaps assigned TRBD1 or TRBD2 (5 bases each). Trimming removed 5 bases at V and 5 bases at J, with 14 bases between. This CDR3 spans 14 amino acids. Germline CDR1 MNHEY, CDR2 SMNVEV (reference sequence). CDR3 sequence: CASSPMVGEDTQYF. The CDR3 nucleotides are TGTGCCAGCAGTCCTATGGTGGGGGAAGATACGCAGTATTTT.

The rearrangement uses TRBV4-3 and TRBJ2-3; 11 nucleotides match TRBD2. The CDR3 extends over 16 amino acids. CDR1 and CDR2 (germline): LGHNA, YSLEER. The V and J ends lost 0 bases and 4 bases, in that order; junction bases with no gene match: 3. CDR3 nucleotide sequence: TGCGCCAGCAGCCAAGAACTAGCGGGAGAGCCAGATACGCAGTATTTT. This gives the protein CASSQELAGEPDTQYF.

This clone was seen ten or more times. The chain has TRBV7-9 and TRBJ2-2; D ambiguous. Germline V gives CDR1 SEHNR, CDR2 FQNEAQ (reference sequence). The CDR3 is 14 amino acids. Trimming left V 3 bases short and J 4 bases short, with 9 bases between. The CDR3 bases are TGTGCCAGCAGCTTTCACGGACCCACCGGGGAGCTGTTTTTT. Translated, it gives CASSFHGPTGELFF.